A single sample is the source of the 21 T cell receptor beta chains below, sequenced in a study of response to subunit inactivated influenza vaccine. In TCRdb, the RT-PCR reads were re-called with MiXCR into one record per CDR3 protein. The repertoire holds roughly 550,000 distinct CDR3 sequences, with approximately 22% as singletons. Another study also made use of these data, one on T cells expressing NK-cell markers. This second report adds: In generating TCR beta cDNA, 5'RACE template switching with UMIs was used.

Sample: CD4+ T cells sorted from PBMCs, taken approximately 13 days after vaccination. The receptors originated from a middle-aged man who received an inactivated influenza vaccine.

This clonotype was counted only a few times. The chain links TRBV2 to TRBJ2-2, with D unclear. The V gene's germline CDR1 is SNHLY and CDR2 FYNNEI. This CDR3 is built from 13 residues. Deletions cut 6 bases from V and 6 bases from J, with 11 bases between. The CDR3 bases are TGTGCCAGCAGGTTCCGAGAGGCCGGGGAGCTGTTTTTT. Its translation is CASRFREAGELFF. Supplemented by reference TRBV2 and TRBJ2-2, the full variable domain reads EPEVTQTPSHQVTQMGQEVILRCVPISNHLYFYWYRQILGQKVEFLVSFYNNEISEKSEIFDDQFSVERPDGSNFTLKIRSTKLEDSAMYFCASRFREAGELFFGEGSRLTVL.

This clonotype has a count of ten or more. This chain links TRBV29-1 with TRBJ1-4; D is ambiguous. Germline V gene sequence: CDR1 SQVTM, CDR2 ANQGSEA. The CDR3 is 12 residues long. Trimming shortened V by 8 bases and J by 8 bases, and 15 bases separated the two germline ends. CDR3 region: CSIGINGEKLFF. CDR3 coding DNA: TGCAGCATCGGCATAAATGGCGAAAAACTGTTTTTT.

The chain couples TRBV20-1 to TRBJ1-6, with D possibly TRBD1 on 5 matching bases. CDR3 size: 13 residues. The V and J ends lost 0 bases and 7 bases respectively, with 7 bases between them. Per the germline V gene, CDR1 is DFQATT and CDR2 is SNEGSKA (reference sequence). The CDR3 spells CSARDRQNSPLHF. As DNA, the CDR3 is TGCAGTGCTAGAGATCGACAGAATTCACCCCTCCACTTT.

There are a few counts of this clonotype. The chain combines TRBV20-1 with TRBJ2-1; no reliable D call. Germline CDR1 reads DFQATT; CDR2 reads SNEGSKA (reference sequence). Trimming removed 3 bases at V and 6 bases at J, with 9 bases between. The length of the CDR3 is 12 residues. The CDR3 spells CSASLAANEQFF. In DNA form, the CDR3 reads TGCAGTGCTAGTTTAGCTGCCAATGAGCAGTTCTTC.

In its sample, this clonotype was seen a few times. The J gene is TRBJ2-3, the V gene TRBV5-1; D is unresolved. In germline, CDR1 is SGHRS, CDR2 YFSETQ. Trimming shortened V by 0 bases and J by 4 bases, and 9 bases separated the two germline ends. The CDR3 extends over 14 amino acids. CDR3 region: CASSLGRASDTQYF. DNA for the CDR3: TGCGCCAGCAGCTTGGGTAGGGCCTCAGATACGCAGTATTTT.

This clonotype has just a few counts. The chain is built from TRBV20-1 and TRBJ2-3, with TRBD2 as a possible D gene (6 bases). The V end was cut by 1 base, the J end by 0 bases, with 17 bases between. The V gene's germline CDR1 is DFQATT and CDR2 SNEGSKA (reference sequence). CDR3 length: 17 amino acids. DNA for the CDR3: TGCAGTGCTAGAGGTGGAGGGGCGGACGCTAGCACAGATACGCAGTATTTT. It translates to CSARGGGADASTDTQYF.

This chain uses TRBV7-2 with TRBJ2-3; 7 bases line up with TRBD1. The CDR3 covers 14 residues. Germline V CDR1 and CDR2: SGHTA, FQGNSA. V was pared by 6 bases and J by 2 bases, with 5 bases of the junction left unmatched. The CDR3 spells CASRRGLDTDTQYF. Written as DNA, the CDR3 is TGTGCCAGCAGGAGGGGGCTGGACACAGATACGCAGTATTTT.

This chain links TRBV20-1 with TRBJ1-5; 9 nucleotides line up with TRBD1. There are 15 residues in the CDR3. Trimming took 7 bases from V and 3 from J; bases not matched to a gene: 10. Germline V CDR1 and CDR2: DFQATT, SNEGSKA (reference sequence). The CDR3 nucleotides are TGCAGTGTTACACAGGGGGCGCGGAACAATCAGCCCCAGCATTTT. Amino acid sequence: CSVTQGARNNQPQHF.

The genes are TRBV11-2 and TRBJ1-5, with TRBD1 identical over 7 bases. With 5 bases clipped from V and 3 bases from J, the junction kept 4 bases outside the gene matches. Germline CDR1 reads SGHAT; CDR2 reads FQNNGV. The CDR3 totals 14 residues. The CDR3 region has the DNA TGTGCCAGCAGCAAGACAGGGAACAATCAGCCCCAGCATTTT. As protein: CASSKTGNNQPQHF.

The sample holds a few counts of this clonotype. As DNA, the CDR3 is TGTGCCAGCAGCCCCCTTAAAGGAGCGGGACAAGAGACCCAGTACTTC. Translating it yields CASSPLKGAGQETQYF. This chain links TRBV7-9 with TRBJ2-5, with 7 bases fitting TRBD2. Looked up from germline, CDR1 is SEHNR and CDR2 is FQNEAQ (reference sequence). V lost 5 bases and J lost 2; bases outside the gene matches: 11. CDR3 length: 16 residues.

V gene TRBV21-1 combines with J gene TRBJ2-7; TRBD1, the table's D call, was not compared with the DNA. TRBV21-1 is given as a pseudogene. This CDR3 has 15 residues. The CDR3 DNA reads as TGTGCCAGCAGCACGACCCGGGACCGACTGCTCGAGCAGTACTTC. It encodes CASSTTRDRLLEQYF.

A few counts support this clonotype. The J gene is TRBJ2-7, the V gene TRBV9; no reliable D call. This CDR3 is built from 11 residues. The ends were cut back, 3 bases at V and 7 bases at J, with 8 bases in the middle. Germline lookup yields CDR1 SGDLS and CDR2 YYNGEE. Here the CDR3 reads CASSASAEQYF. CDR3 coding DNA: TGTGCCAGCAGCGCGTCGGCGGAGCAGTACTTC.

This clonotype has at least ten counts. The CDR3 DNA sequence: TGTGCCAGCAGTCCCACTCGGAATGAGCAGTTCTTC. Its translation: CASSPTRNEQFF. The rearrangement uses TRBV12-3 or TRBV12-4 and TRBJ2-1; D is undetermined. The CDR3 runs to 12 residues. Deletions cut 5 bases from V and 7 bases from J, with 9 bases between.

This clonotype came up a few times. The chain joins TRBV7-2 to TRBJ2-2, with D possibly being TRBD1 (5 bases). V was shortened by 1 base and J by 6 bases, with 15 bases between the two germline ends. From germline, CDR1 is SGHTA and CDR2 FQGNSA. The CDR3 has 16 amino acids. In nucleotides, the CDR3 is TGTGCCAGCAGCTTAGAACACGCCAGGGCGGCCGGGGAGCTGTTTTTT. Protein: CASSLEHARAAGELFF. Supplemented by reference TRBV7-2 and TRBJ2-2, the full variable domain reads GAGVSQSPSNKVTEKGKDVELRCDPISGHTALYWYRQSLGQGLEFLIYFQGNSAPDKSGLPSDRFSAERTGGSVSTLTIQRTQQEDSAVYLCASSLEHARAAGELFFGEGSRLTVL.

This chain joins TRBV5-1 and TRBJ2-3; the match to TRBD1 covers 10 bases. Germline assignment: CDR1 SGHRS and CDR2 YFSETQ. V was clipped by 6 bases and J by 3 bases; unmatched bases: 4. The CDR3 loop spans 14 amino acids. CDR3 nucleotide sequence: TGCGCCAGCACCGCGGACAGGGGGACAGATACGCAGTATTTT. Translating it yields CASTADRGTDTQYF.

This sequence joins TRBV20-1 and TRBJ2-7; 9 nucleotides line up with TRBD2. The CDR3 consists of 16 residues. CDR1 and CDR2 from the germline V gene are DFQATT and SNEGSKA (reference sequence). With 0 bases clipped from V and 2 bases from J, the junction kept 8 bases outside the gene matches. The CDR3 bases are TGCAGTGCTAGAGATACCCTAGCGGGGCCCCCCTACGAGCAGTACTTC. It codes for CSARDTLAGPPYEQYF.

The chain carries TRBV11-2 and TRBJ2-7; D possibly corresponds to TRBD1 (5 bases). The CDR3 is made up of 14 amino acids. The V end lost 0 bases, the J end lost 1 base, and 7 bases lay between the germline ends. Germline assignment: CDR1 SGHAT and CDR2 FQNNGV. In nucleotides, the CDR3 is TGTGCCAGCAGCTTAGAGACAGTTTCCTACGAGCAGTACTTC. Translating it yields CASSLETVSYEQYF.

The rearrangement uses TRBV12-3 or TRBV12-4 and TRBJ2-7; the D gene is possibly TRBD1 (6 bases). This CDR3 contains 13 residues. The V end was cut by 6 bases, the J end by 9 bases, with 18 bases between. CDR3 coding DNA: TGTGCCAGCAGCTCGCTCTTCGAAGGGGGGCAGTACTTC. Residues: CASSSLFEGGQYF.

V is TRBV12-3 or TRBV12-4 and J is TRBJ2-5; 7 bases are shared with TRBD2. The CDR3 has 13 amino acids. After removal of 6 bases from V and 7 bases from J, the junction contained 8 bases not matched to a gene. This CDR3 reads CASSSGLGLTQYF. DNA of the CDR3: TGTGCCAGCAGCAGTGGACTAGGCTTGACCCAGTACTTC.

This clonotype was counted ten times or more. The chain joins TRBV10-3 to TRBJ2-3; 7 bases agree with TRBD1. This CDR3 has 12 residues. V trimming: 6 bases; J trimming: 3 bases; junction bases outside the gene matches: 0. Germline V gene lookup returns CDR1 ENHRY and CDR2 SYGVKD. The CDR3 sequence is CAIRDRTDTQYF. The CDR3 DNA sequence: TGTGCCATCAGGGACAGGACAGATACGCAGTATTTT.

This chain joins TRBV4-3 and TRBJ1-2; D is undetermined. Germline V CDR1 and CDR2: LGHNA, YSLEER. The germline V and J ends were trimmed by 0 bases and 2 bases, with 10 bases remaining between them. The CDR3 sequence is 15 residues long. In DNA, the CDR3 is TGCGCCAGCAGCCAAGATCTTCATGGGAACTATGGCTACACCTTC. This sequence encodes CASSQDLHGNYGYTF.